These 30 T cell receptor beta chains share one sample of origin, sequenced in a study of tumor and adjacent non-tumor tissue in lung cancer. RNA was extracted from bulk tissue without any cell sorting. TCRbeta libraries were built with three rounds of nested PCR, modified from ARM-PCR. TCRdb re-called the multiplex PCR reads through MiXCR, storing one row per CDR3 protein. The sample lists approximately 110,000 distinct CDR3 sequences; roughly 74% were seen once. The sample comprised lung tumor tissue. These receptors were obtained from a woman in her fifties or sixties with non-small cell lung cancer.

Many counts were recorded for this clonotype. This rearrangement joins TRBV5-6 to TRBJ2-5; 8 positions agree with TRBD2. From germline, CDR1 is SGHDT and CDR2 YYEEEE. The CDR3 runs to 14 residues. J gave up 5 bases and V 2 bases, and 5 bases lay outside the gene matches. CDR3 nucleotide sequence: TGTGCCAGCAGCTTCGATAGCGGGATCGAGACCCAGTACTTC. Its translation: CASSFDSGIETQYF. The full variable domain, rest sourced from reference TRBV5-6 and TRBJ2-5, is DAGVTQSPTHLIKTRGQQVTLRCSPKSGHDTVSWYQQALGQGPQFIFQYYEEEERQRGNFPDRFSGHQFPNYSSELNVNALLLGDSALYLCASSFDSGIETQYFGPGTRLLVL.

In the case of this clonotype: A junction end diverges from the germline sequence, so it may reflect a read error. This rearrangement joins TRBV11-1 to TRBJ2-2, with TRBD2 matching over 7 bases. In germline, CDR1 is SGHAT, CDR2 FQDESV (reference sequence). The CDR3 runs to 17 residues. CDR3 in DNA: TGTGCCAGTAGCCCGCGACTAGCTGGAGAATCCACCGGGGGGCTGTTTTTT. Protein sequence: CASSPRLAGESTGGLFF.

As for this clonotype: This could be a read error, since a much larger clone is one nucleotide away. V is TRBV10-3 and J is TRBJ1-2, with D uncertain. Germline values: CDR1 ENHRY, CDR2 SYGVKD. Trimming shortened V by 2 bases and J by 14 bases, and 18 bases separated the two germline ends. The CDR3 loop spans 13 amino acids. The CDR3 nucleotides read TGTGCCATCAGTGAGACAACTAGGCCTGTAGTGACCTTC. Its protein is CAISETTRPVVTF.

On this clonotype: The junction does not match germline at one end; this may be a read error. V usage is TRBV20-1 and J usage is TRBJ2-2; D perhaps matches TRBD2 (7 bases). The CDR3 loop spans 13 amino acids. Germline-derived CDR1 and CDR2 are DFQATT and SNEGSKA (reference sequence). The CDR3 DNA reads TGCAGCGGAGGGGGGGGGGACACCGGGGAGCTGAGTTTT. Residues: CSGGGGDTGELSF.

Worth noting for this clonotype: A much larger clonotype is one base distant, so this may be a read error. The J gene is TRBJ2-2, the V gene TRBV20-1; D is possibly TRBD2 (5 bases). The CDR3 loop spans 11 amino acids. The V gene's germline CDR1 is DFQATT and CDR2 SNEGSKA (reference sequence). The CDR3 DNA reads TGCAGTACTAGAGCTTACGGGGAGCTGTTTTTT. Translation gives CSTRAYGELFF.

A word on this clonotype: One end of the junction varies from germline; a read error may be responsible. This sequence joins TRBV6-6 and TRBJ2-7; tentatively, D is TRBD2 (6 bases). The CDR3 contains 12 residues. CDR1 and CDR2 (germline): MNHNY, SVGAGI (reference sequence). CDR3 sequence: CARSYSGGEQYF. In DNA, the CDR3 is TGTGCCAGGAGTTACTCCGGGGGTGAGCAGTACTTC.

J is TRBJ2-2 and V is TRBV11-2; D uncertain. CDR3 size: 16 residues. Trimming left V 5 bases short and J 7 bases short, with 20 bases between. Germline lookup yields CDR1 SGHAT and CDR2 FQNNGV. The CDR3 spells CASSGWEFLTDGELFF. For the CDR3, the DNA is TGTGCCAGCAGCGGCTGGGAATTCCTTACCGACGGGGAGCTGTTTTTT. Supplemented by reference TRBV11-2 and TRBJ2-2, the full variable domain reads EAGVAQSPRYKIIEKRQSVAFWCNPISGHATLYWYQQILGQGPKLLIQFQNNGVVDDSQLPKDRFSAERLKGVDSTLKIQPAKLEDSAVYLCASSGWEFLTDGELFFGEGSRLTVL.

Turning to this clonotype: Just one base apart from a much larger clone, this may be a read error. This chain connects TRBV5-6 to TRBJ1-3; D is undetermined. This CDR3 spans 17 amino acids. The V gene lost 3 bases and the J gene lost 0 bases, with 16 bases spanning the gap. Per germline, CDR1 SGHDT and CDR2 YYEEEE. Here the CDR3 reads CASSSNPETSSGNTIYF. CDR3 in DNA: TGTGCCAGCAGCTCCAATCCCGAGACCAGCTCTGGAAACACCATATATTTT.

The chain carries TRBV11-2 and TRBJ1-1, with D possibly matching TRBD1 (6 bases). Germline-derived CDR1 and CDR2 are SGHAT and FQNNGV. The ends were cut back, 1 base at V and 1 base at J, with 13 bases in the middle. This CDR3 is built from 16 residues. CDR3 DNA: TGTGCCAGCAGCTTAGCCTCAGGGGATAGGAACACTGAAGCTTTCTTT. Residues: CASSLASGDRNTEAFF.

CDR3 sequence: CASCPRLGGQSTGELFF. CDR3 DNA sequence: TGTGCCAGCTGCCCGCGACTAGGGGGACAATCCACCGGGGAGCTGTTTTTT. The chain recombines TRBV11-1 with TRBJ2-2; D is possibly TRBD1 or TRBD2 (6 bases each). The V end lost 8 bases, the J end lost 4 bases, and 23 bases lay between the germline ends. Germline CDR1 SGHAT, CDR2 FQDESV (reference sequence). The CDR3 runs to 17 residues.

Turning to this clonotype: One base away lies a much larger clone, so this may be a sequencing read error. The V gene is TRBV6-5, the J gene TRBJ1-1; no firm D call. This CDR3 is built from 13 residues. Trimming left V 6 bases short and J 6 bases short, with 14 bases between. CDR1 and CDR2 (germline): MNHEY, SVGAGI. The CDR3 region has the DNA TGTGCCAGCAGCCCCTGGGGTGACGCTGAAGCTTTCTTT. It codes for CASSPWGDAEAFF.

The chain carries TRBV29-1 and TRBJ2-5; no reliable D call. V shed 3 bases and J shed 2 bases, with 10 bases lying between them. CDR1 is SQVTM and CDR2 is ANQGSEA in the germline V gene. There are 13 residues in the CDR3. CDR3 DNA: TGCAGCGTTGATGGGCAGTTTCAAGAGACCCAGTACTTC. The encoded protein is CSVDGQFQETQYF.

To note about this clonotype: At one end the junction does not follow the germline gene, possibly because of a read error. The J gene is TRBJ2-3, the V gene TRBV4-3; perhaps TRBD1 as D (6 bases). The germline V gene encodes CDR1 LGHNA and CDR2 YSLEER. This CDR3 is built from 15 residues. Here the CDR3 DNA reads TGCGCCAGCAGCCATGAGACAGGTGGCACAGATATGCAGTATTTT. Its translation: CASSHETGGTDMQYF.

This clonotype was seen a single time. One end of the junction does not line up with germline, which may come from a read error. CDR3 sequence: CVSSPDRGTTGANVLTF. CDR3 sequence (DNA): TGTGTCAGCAGCCCGGACAGGGGAACGACTGGTGCCAACGTCCTGACTTTC. This chain joins TRBV12-3 or TRBV12-4 and TRBJ2-6; 9 bases map to TRBD1. The CDR3 runs to 17 residues.

The table lists this clonotype with a few counts. The J gene is TRBJ2-7, the V gene TRBV28; D unclear. CDR1 MDHEN and CDR2 SYDVKM come from the germline V gene. Trimming shortened V by 4 bases and J by 4 bases, and 8 bases separated the two germline ends. The CDR3 length is 12 residues. As DNA, the CDR3 is TGTGCCAGCAGTTCCCATGGGTACGAGCAGTACTTC. Translating gives CASSSHGYEQYF.

The rearrangement joins TRBV11-3 to TRBJ2-1; 10 bases agree with TRBD2. This CDR3 spans 19 amino acids. The J segment lost 1 base and the V segment lost 5 bases, leaving 14 bases of the junction unmatched. Germline CDR1 and CDR2: SGHNT and YENEEA. CDR3 protein: CASSRPGIAGGRSYNEQFF. DNA for the CDR3: TGTGCCAGCAGCCGCCCGGGAATAGCGGGGGGAAGGTCCTACAATGAGCAGTTCTTC.

With respect to this clonotype: Mismatch with germline at one junction end may stem from a read error. The chain carries TRBV12-3 or TRBV12-4 and TRBJ2-2; 8 nucleotides agree with TRBD1. This CDR3 has 16 residues. The CDR3 spells CARSLKTGVNTGEVFF. CDR3 DNA sequence: TGTGCCAGAAGTTTAAAGACAGGGGTTAATACCGGGGAGGTGTTTTTT.

The chain carries TRBV4-3 and TRBJ1-6; D remains unclear. V shed 4 bases and J shed 7 bases, with 14 bases lying between them. The CDR3 consists of 15 residues. CDR1 and CDR2 (germline): LGHNA, YSLEER. CDR3: CASSPRDKGNSPLHF. Written as DNA, the CDR3 is TGCGCCAGCAGCCCTAGAGACAAGGGAAATTCACCCCTCCACTTT.

Here the CDR3 DNA reads TGCAGTGCTAAAGGATACCTACACTACAATGAGCAGTTCTTC. Translating it yields CSAKGYLHYNEQFF. V is TRBV20-1 and J is TRBJ2-1; no reliable D call. Germline CDR1 and CDR2: DFQATT and SNEGSKA (reference sequence). The CDR3 sequence is 14 residues long. V gave up 4 bases and J gave up 3 bases, with 13 bases separating them.

Details on this clonotype: One end of the junction does not line up with germline, which may come from a read error. This chain joins TRBV11-2 and TRBJ1-6; D ambiguous. Germline CDR1 and CDR2: SGHAT and FQNNGV. The CDR3 runs 15 residues. CDR3 protein: CASILQPNPNSPLHF. The DNA for the CDR3 is TGTGCCAGCATCTTACAACCCAACCCTAATTCACCCCTCCACTTT.

This clonotype was seen once. Germline and junction disagree at one end, which may indicate a read error. The chain recombines TRBV5-5 with TRBJ2-3, with TRBD2 as a possible D gene (6 bases). The CDR3 runs 17 residues. Germline assignment: CDR1 SGHKS and CDR2 YYEKEE (reference sequence). CDR3 in DNA: TGTGCCAGCAGCTTGTTCGGCGGGAATTTTGAAACAGATACGCAATATTTT. The encoded protein is CASSLFGGNFETDTQYF.

On this clonotype itself: The junction differs from germline at one of its ends, possibly a read error. This chain links TRBV4-2 with TRBJ1-5; a weak D match, TRBD1 (5 bases). Looked up from germline, CDR1 is LGHNA and CDR2 is YNFKEQ. The CDR3 loop spans 19 amino acids. The CDR3 sequence: CTSSQGRDRPLYINQPQHF. CDR3 nucleotide sequence: TGTACCAGCAGCCAAGGCCGGGACCGACCGCTTTATATCAATCAGCCCCAGCATTTT.

For this clonotype: One end of the junction is discordant with germline, which a read error may explain. J is TRBJ1-2 and V is TRBV20-1, with 10 bases lining up with TRBD1. The germline V gene encodes CDR1 DFQATT and CDR2 SNEGSKA (reference sequence). The length of the CDR3 is 16 residues. The CDR3 bases are TGCAGTGCTAGAGTCTGGGACAGGGGAATAATGGATGGTTACACCTTC. Amino acid sequence: CSARVWDRGIMDGYTF.

As regards this clonotype: An end of the junction differs from the germline gene, which may be a read error. This chain joins TRBV4-3 and TRBJ2-3; D gene unclear. Germline CDR1 reads LGHNA; CDR2 reads YSLEER. The length of the CDR3 is 17 residues. CDR3 bases: TGCGCCAGCAGCCAAGACCGCGGACCTAGTATCACATATACGCAGTATTTT. Its translation: CASSQDRGPSITYTQYF.

The chain carries TRBV29-1 and TRBJ2-3; D call uncertain. From germline, CDR1 is SQVTM and CDR2 ANQGSEA. This CDR3 is 12 amino acids long. CDR3: CSVGRVPDTQYF. The CDR3 DNA follows: TGCAGTGTGGGCCGCGTTCCAGATACGCAGTATTTT.

This clonotype was picked up many times. The rearrangement joins TRBV12-3 or TRBV12-4 to TRBJ2-4; D not resolved. CDR3 size: 16 residues. V lost 2 bases to trimming and J lost 0 bases, with 11 bases between them. In DNA form, the CDR3 reads TGTGCCAGCAGTTTAATCACCCAACTAGCCAAAAACATTCAGTACTTC. This gives the protein CASSLITQLAKNIQYF.

The sample holds one count of this clonotype. The CDR3 carries no conserved terminal phenylalanine or tryptophan, so it likely arises from a read error. J is TRBJ2-7 and V is TRBV11-2; no firm D call. Germline CDR1 reads SGHAT; CDR2 reads FQNNGV. This CDR3 contains 10 residues. CDR3 nucleotide sequence: TGTACCAGCAGCTTATACGAGCAGTACTCC. Translating gives CTSSLYEQYS.

CDR3 DNA: TGCAGCGCGGGCAATTCCAAGAACACTGAAGCTTTCTTT. Translation: CSAGNSKNTEAFF. The rearrangement links TRBV29-1 to TRBJ1-1, with unresolved D. Trimming shortened V by 7 bases and J by 1 base, and 13 bases separated the two germline ends. CDR1 is SQVTM, CDR2 ANQGSEA, per germline. This CDR3 contains 13 residues.

Turning to this clonotype: One end of the junction is discordant with germline, which a read error may explain. The V gene is TRBV5-6, the J gene TRBJ2-1; D call uncertain. CDR1 SGHDT and CDR2 YYEEEE come from the germline V gene. This CDR3 region has 16 residues. The CDR3 here is CVSNPLQVINHNEQFF. In DNA, the CDR3 is TGTGTCAGCAACCCTCTCCAGGTGATCAATCACAATGAGCAGTTCTTC.

The chain has TRBV28 and TRBJ2-2; D uncertain. CDR1 is MDHEN, CDR2 SYDVKM, per germline. V gave up 6 bases and J gave up 6 bases, with 8 bases separating them. CDR3 size: 12 residues. The CDR3 region has the DNA TGTGCCAGCAGCCGCCCACCCGGGGAGCTGTTTTTT. This translates into CASSRPPGELFF.